This entry features one T cell receptor (beta chain) sequence. Its cognate antigen has yet to be identified. No much larger clone is present one base from it, and per-base qualities are unavailable. This specimen comes from a study of cytomegalovirus exposure and HLA in healthy donors (dated by TCRdb to about 2017). Turning to the overall study: In an earlier analysis of some 550 of the donors, under 300 Gb of sequence data and 100 million or so unique TCR beta sequences from roughly 190 million T cells were reported. Around 330 gigabases of sequencing data and around 90 million unique TCR sequences made up an early release that covered approximately 650 HLA-typed donors. Of the roughly 400 genotyped donors, 65% to 90% fell in the genetic ancestry cluster associated with self-reported Caucasian donors. The study aimed to test whether cataloging public T cell receptors could reveal signatures of past pathogen exposure. Using immunosequencing, the study profiled T cell repertoires from 550 to 750 subjects and related those repertoires to cytomegalovirus serostatus. In addition to the first cohort of roughly 700 subjects, a separate validation cohort of approximately 120 different subjects was used. The study combined high-throughput TCR immunosequencing, statistical association of individual TCRs with disease status, and machine learning to predict cytomegalovirus infection status. A later analysis re-examined previously published TCR beta repertoires from more than 600 donors and added high-resolution HLA genotyping to investigate patterns of TCR occurrence. The later analysis used no new phenotypic data to find candidate immune exposures, relying instead on TCR beta sequences and their occurrence across donors. An earlier analysis of some 600 of the donors applied high-throughput TCR beta sequencing to assess whether each TCR beta V gene segment acted as functional or pseudogenic. Alongside the repertoire data, information on donor age, sex, ethnicity and CMV serostatus was compiled. A later genetic analysis used genome-wide SNP genotypes for about 60% of the 666 donors, treating that subset as a discovery cohort. All discovery cohort repertoires had been generated using a single sequencing platform. HLA typing included class I and class II loci at four-digit resolution. The number of donors typed differed by locus, with 629-630 for A, B, C, DRB1 and DQB1, around 560 for DQA1, 600 to 610 for DPA1, and some 440 for DPB1. Four to six DR-DQ haplotypes were handled as single units for association and clustering, since linkage in the cohort was strong. Across around 400 genotyped donors of the cohort, an average of approximately 240,000 unique TCR beta nucleotide sequences per donor were sequenced, and approximately 17% of those sequences were non-productive. General findings and caveats noted by the study authors: An earlier analysis of some 560 of the donors showed that most TCR beta V segments appeared in productive rearrangements either about 87% or about 30% of the time, which broadly matched IMGT annotations. Specific HLA alleles were associated with roughly 17,000 TCR beta sequences at a false discovery rate of 0.05 in a later analysis. A later analysis found that most CMV-associated TCR beta chains appeared HLA-restricted, with HLA associations seemingly driven largely by CMV exposure. A cluster of highly shared sequence variants was judged likely to be a technical artifact of the sequencing pipeline. A total of about 180 TCR beta chains were listed by the study as associated with cytomegalovirus. Compared with equally common non-associated chains, HLA-associated TCR beta chains in a later analysis were more clonally expanded and had lower generation probabilities. A later genetic analysis associated a missense DCLRE1C variant with V-gene and J-gene trimming of TCR beta chains, and an independent cohort replicated the association. The 87-base-pair reads could not distinguish some IMGT-functional V segments, including TRBV6-2 and TRBV6-3, so those segments were excluded. A further reported finding was that TCR beta sequences accurately predicted the HLA-A and HLA-B alleles for most subjects in the first cohort. Because HLA typing was missing for some donors at each locus, association tests included only the typed subset. Cytomegalovirus status was reported to be diagnosed by the classifier with high specificity and sensitivity in both the original and validation cohorts. The only immune exposure information available for the cohort was CMV serostatus. Only TCR beta chains were sequenced in this cohort, and the absence of alpha or paired-chain data limited detectable features. A later genetic analysis reported fewer N-insertions in productive TCRs among donors in an Asian-associated ancestry cluster than the approximately 700-donor mean. Approximately 18 rarely observed V segments, including chromosome 9 orphons, were excluded from the earlier analysis of about 500 of the donors because counts were too low. In a later analysis, the rate of TCR association differed among HLA loci, with DRB1 alleles having the most associated TCRs and HLA-C alleles having the fewest. Presence/absence analyses assumed roughly uniform sequencing depth across donors, an assumption that may not hold. Correlated functional status among segregating V segments might reflect linkage disequilibrium, but an unknown experimental factor could not be ruled out. Most TCR sequences were observed very rarely across donors, whereas some public TCRs were present in many individuals. According to a later analysis, parvovirus B19, influenza, CMV and Epstein-Barr virus appeared linked to several top co-occurrence clusters. When HLA alleles, especially DR and DQ, strongly co-occurred, TCR associations were difficult to assign to individual alleles. The authors suggested that the approach could potentially be generalized to other disease states and immunological phenotypes. Three of the identified cytomegalovirus-associated TCR beta chains were confirmed in vitro to be specific for cytomegalovirus antigens.

The cohort was made up of 666 healthy bone marrow donors. At the time of sampling, all cohort members were nominally healthy, though unrecorded immune exposures were likely present. The donor was CMV seropositive and was included in the group of approximately 300 seropositive cohort members. Every donor gave a peripheral blood sample, and the peripheral blood mononuclear cells from that sample were used for TCR beta sequencing. Genomic DNA extraction from the blood cell samples was performed with the Qiagen DNeasy Blood Extraction Kit. Preparation of the library involved the immunoSEQ multiplex PCR assay. For the multiplex PCR, a mixture combining 60 forward primers for TCR Vbeta segments and 13 reverse primers for TCR Jbeta segments was used. The CDR3 region of rearranged TCR beta genes was amplified from genomic DNA by a multiplex PCR assay. Amplified TCR beta libraries were sequenced as 87-base-pair reads on the Illumina HiSeq System. Processing in the source paper ran as follows. A later analysis tallied roughly 78 million unique TCR beta chains across the 666 repertoires, and around 9.9 million of those chains were shared by two or more donors. To remove PCR and sequencing errors, raw reads were error-corrected and collapsed into unique sequences using a nearest-neighbor algorithm that merged closely related sequences. To assign V, D and J gene segments, CDR3 sequences were aligned to IMGT reference sequences. Each retained sequence needed at least a six-nucleotide match to both a V gene segment and a J gene segment. A rearrangement was called productive if the CDR3 had no stop codons and remained in frame with V and J, and every other rearrangement was called non-productive. Following IMGT convention, CDR3 was defined as the stretch from the second conserved V-encoded cysteine to the conserved J-encoded phenylalanine. In an earlier analysis of more than 550 of the donors, sequences lacking an unambiguous match to a single V gene segment were excluded. An earlier analysis of several hundred of the donors called V segments functional above 56.7% productive rearrangements and segregating when the between-donor standard deviation exceeded 5%. To diagnose cytomegalovirus status from the catalog of TCR beta chain sequences, a statistical classification framework was built. A later analysis assigned V and J genes by comparing TCR nucleotide sequences with IMGT/GENE-DB human TR gene sequences. Using the TCRdist pipeline, a later analysis assigned CDR3 sequences along with most-parsimonious VDJ recombination scenarios. In a later analysis, each TCR beta chain was defined by its CDR3 amino acid sequence together with its V-gene family, and reads without a unique V-gene family were excluded. A later analysis removed several hundred highly shared, low-generation-probability nucleotide sequences to deal with suspected cross-contamination and a sequencing artifact. A later analysis calculated a clonal expansion index for each public chain from normalized within-repertoire ranks of inferred template counts. In a later analysis, generation probabilities were computed using a VDJ recombination model fitted to out-of-frame rearrangements, and the results were checked against IGoR. In a later analysis, hypergeometric tests were used to score TCR-TCR, TCR-HLA and TCR-CMV co-occurrence, with a repertoire-size bias correction applied to TCR pairs. A later analysis estimated false discovery rates by permuting HLA or CMV assignments 20 times. In a later analysis, co-occurring TCRs were grouped using DBSCAN, and TCRdist sequence similarity was added for clustering within HLA-allele-positive subsets. Co-occurrence clustering excluded repertoires with fewer than 30,000 or more than 120,000 public chains, plus five with anomalous nucleotide sharing. TCRdb re-hosts the immuneACCESS table, in-frame sequences only. Its copies lack some clones; in the studies checked, an unresolved V gene accounts for under half of them, and the cause for the rest is not known. That table gives V, J and clone size, and the DNA gave D and trimming. The sample yields about 120,000 clones; 63% were counted once. Together, the top ten hold 10% of the sample.

The CDR3 measures 11 amino acids from cysteine to phenylalanine. Only CDR3 DNA remains: 33 bases, in frame from the first base. At the junction V is shortened by 6 bases and J by 3 bases, with 4 bases in between. Reading the germline V gene gives CDR1 SGHRS and CDR2 YFSETQ. Sequencing input: PBMCs. The TCR was taken from a man in his forties in good health and CMV-seropositive. The V and J segments used are TRBV5-1 and TRBJ2-4, with an unclear D gene assignment. In nucleotides, the sequence is TGCGCCAGCACAGACAAAAACATTCAGTACTTC. This encodes CASTDKNIQYF.